This T cell receptor (beta chain) derives from a study of blood T cell repertoires in COVID-19. Study summary: Sites in the United States, Italy and Spain provided acute and convalescent COVID-19 samples. T cells, B-cell-depleted T cells, or PBMCs supplied cDNA or gDNA.

In the study's own analysis: Using reference gene primer amplification, nucleated cell counts were estimated. The assay was immunoSEQ multiplex PCR, and TCRdb's table has in-frame clones only and misses some. V, J and clone size are those of that table, while D and trimming were read from the DNA. In the table there are roughly 160,000 clones, approximately 86% of which are singletons. CDR1 and CDR2 from the germline V gene are MDHEN and SYDVKM. This CDR3 comprises 16 residues. The junction had 7 bases not matched to a gene; V was cut back by 3 bases and J by 0 bases. The receptor comes from a woman older than 75 with active or convalescent COVID-19. The sequenced sample consisted of peripheral blood. The chain is built from TRBV28 and TRBJ1-1; 7 bases are a match to TRBD1. CDR3 residues: CASSFSTGSMNTEAFF. Written as DNA, the CDR3 is TGTGCCAGCAGTTTTTCGACAGGGAGCATGAACACTGAAGCTTTCTTT.